This paragraph covers one T cell receptor beta chain sequence. The clone's antigen remains unknown. Nothing much larger sits one base from this clone, and base qualities are not available. The germline V gene gives CDR1 as SGHRS and CDR2 as YFSETQ. V loses 3 bases of germline sequence and J loses 4 bases, and the interval between the two ends is 6 bases. The CDR3 numbers 12 residues from cysteine through phenylalanine. The entry retains the CDR3 DNA only, 36 bases that are in frame from base 1. TCRbeta CDR3 regions were amplified from genomic DNA by means of the immunoSEQ Assay, a bias-controlled multiplex PCR. Under the source paper's analysis protocol: The number of nucleated cells in each sample was estimated by amplification of reference gene primers within the assay. To quantify the absolute abundance of each unique TCRbeta CDR3 rearrangement, sequence reads were collapsed and filtered. For each sample, productive Simpson clonality was calculated by taking the square root of Simpson's diversity index across productive rearrangements. Held by TCRdb, this immuneACCESS table contains in-frame sequences only and omits some clones. Under half of the omission traces to an unresolved V gene where checked; the cause of the rest is unknown. The DNA was the basis for D and trimming; V, J and clone size are from that table. This sample lists around 97,000 clones; more than 80% were detected once. 12% of the sample is in the top ten clones.

The collaborating institutions used their own protocols to collect whole blood in K2EDTA tubes. Collaborator samples were shipped for TCRbeta analysis as frozen whole blood, isolated PBMCs, or DNA extracted from either sample type. The data derive from a study of blood T cell repertoires in COVID-19 (dated by TCRdb to the early 2020s). Looking at the study overall: Samples covering the acute and convalescent phases of COVID-19 were provided by collaborators in the United States, Italy and Spain. HLA class I and class II types, where available, came from metadata supplied by the sample provider rather than from assay-based typing. Subjects who had been exposed to COVID-19, were actively infected with it, or had recovered from it provided the deeply sampled blood TCRbeta repertoires that made up the dataset. Samples came from the ongoing ImmuneRACE study (first 160 participants) plus 1,254 subjects from 6 global collaborators. A freely available public database, intended as a resource for researchers studying the immune response to SARS-CoV-2, is where the repertoires were released. A de-identified subject ID, COVID-19 status, age in years and sex were almost always included in the sample metadata. The material from the prospective study consisted of cDNA or gDNA derived from T cells, B-cell-depleted T cells, or PBMCs. The investigation overall reported the following: Clinical and demographic metadata were provided uncurated, with the amount varying by source and participant.

The clonotype comes from a human donor in a cohort sampled during active COVID-19. The specimen sequenced was peripheral blood. The rearranged chain carries TRBV5-1 and TRBJ2-3; the D gene lacks a confident call. DNA sequence: TGCGCCAGCAGCTCTCTCTCAGATACGCAGTATTTT. This yields the protein CASSSLSDTQYF. Full variable domain (CDR3 extended with the reference TRBV5-1 and TRBJ2-3 proteins): KAGVTQTPRYLIKTRGQQVTLSCSPISGHRSVSWYQQTPGQGLQFLFEYFSETQRNKGNFPGRFSGRQFSNSRSEMNVSTLELGDSALYLCASSSLSDTQYFGPGTRLTVL.